This T cell receptor beta chain was found in a study of CD8+CD57+ T cells in acquired aplastic anemia. This CDR3 contains 15 residues. Germline CDR1 and CDR2: ENHRY and SYGVKD. Trimming pared 10 bases from V and 1 base from J, leaving 19 bases between. Study-level findings and limits: CD8+ Simpson's diversity showed no significant patient-control difference.

TCR beta VDJ and CDR3 profiling used genomic DNA as template. TCRdb used MiXCR to reprocess the reads, holding one entry per CDR3 protein. The repertoire holds around 200,000 distinct CDR3 sequences, with more than 55% as singletons. Flow cytometry had shown expanded CD8+CD57+ cells in the patients chosen for sequencing. A word on this clonotype: The antigen is not known.

This TCR derives from a human donor with aplastic anemia. V is TRBV10-3 and J is TRBJ1-1; D might be TRBD1 (5 bases). The specimen sequenced was sorted CD4+, CD8+, or CD8+CD57+ T cells (not recorded which) from PBMCs. This CDR3 reads CATGGTGTPNTEAFF. CDR3 DNA: TGTGCCACTGGGGGGACCGGCACACCGAACACTGAAGCTTTCTTT.